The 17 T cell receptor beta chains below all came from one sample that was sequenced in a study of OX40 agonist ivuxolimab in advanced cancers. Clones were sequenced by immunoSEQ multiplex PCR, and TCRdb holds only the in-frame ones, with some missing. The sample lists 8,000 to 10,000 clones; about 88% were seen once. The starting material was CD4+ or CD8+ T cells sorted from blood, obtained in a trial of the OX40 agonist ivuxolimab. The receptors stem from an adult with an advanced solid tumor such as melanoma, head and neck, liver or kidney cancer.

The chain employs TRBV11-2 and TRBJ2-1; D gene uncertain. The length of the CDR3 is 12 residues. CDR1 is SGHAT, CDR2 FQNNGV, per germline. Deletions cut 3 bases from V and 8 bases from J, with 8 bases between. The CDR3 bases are TGTGCCAGCAGCTTTGACGGACATGAGCAGTTCTTC. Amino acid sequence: CASSFDGHEQFF.

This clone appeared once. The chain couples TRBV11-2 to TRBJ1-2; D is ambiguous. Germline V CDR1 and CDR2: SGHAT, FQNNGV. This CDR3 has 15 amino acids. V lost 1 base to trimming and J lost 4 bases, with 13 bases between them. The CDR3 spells CASSLGARPSYGYTF. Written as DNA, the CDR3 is TGTGCCAGCAGCTTAGGGGCCAGACCCTCCTATGGCTACACCTTC.

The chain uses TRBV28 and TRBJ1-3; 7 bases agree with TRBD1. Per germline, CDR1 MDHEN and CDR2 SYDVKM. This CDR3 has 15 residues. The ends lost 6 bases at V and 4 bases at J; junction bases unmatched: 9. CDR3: CASRAQGGLGNTIYF. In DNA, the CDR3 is TGTGCCAGCAGGGCCCAGGGGGGATTGGGAAACACCATATATTTT. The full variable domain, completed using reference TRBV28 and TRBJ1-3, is DVKVTQSSRYLVKRTGEKVFLECVQDMDHENMFWYRQDPGLGLRLIYFSYDVKMKEKGDIPEGYSVSREKKERFSLILESASTNQTSMYLCASRAQGGLGNTIYFGEGSWLTVV.

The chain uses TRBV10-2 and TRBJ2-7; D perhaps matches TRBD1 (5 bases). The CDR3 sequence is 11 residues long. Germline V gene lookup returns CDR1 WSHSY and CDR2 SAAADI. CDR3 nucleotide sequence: TGCGCTTCAGGGCCTTCCTACGAGCAGTACTTC. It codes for CASGPSYEQYF.

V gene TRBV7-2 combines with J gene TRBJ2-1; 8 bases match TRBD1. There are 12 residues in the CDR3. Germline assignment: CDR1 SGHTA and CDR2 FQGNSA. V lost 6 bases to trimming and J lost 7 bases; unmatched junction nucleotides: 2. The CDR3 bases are TGTGCCAGCAGGCGGACAGGGAATGAGCAGTTCTTC. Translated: CASRRTGNEQFF.

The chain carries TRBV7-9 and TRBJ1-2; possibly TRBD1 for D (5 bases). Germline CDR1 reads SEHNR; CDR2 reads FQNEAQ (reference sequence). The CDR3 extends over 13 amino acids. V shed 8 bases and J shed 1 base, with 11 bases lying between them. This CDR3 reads CASASGGNYGYTF. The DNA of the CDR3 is TGTGCCAGCGCGAGCGGGGGTAACTATGGCTACACCTTC. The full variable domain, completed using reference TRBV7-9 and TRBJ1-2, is DTGVSQNPRHKITKRGQNVTFRCDPISEHNRLYWYRQTLGQGPEFLTYFQNEAQLEKSRLLSDRFSAERPKGSFSTLEIQRTEQGDSAMYLCASASGGNYGYTFGSGTRLTVV.

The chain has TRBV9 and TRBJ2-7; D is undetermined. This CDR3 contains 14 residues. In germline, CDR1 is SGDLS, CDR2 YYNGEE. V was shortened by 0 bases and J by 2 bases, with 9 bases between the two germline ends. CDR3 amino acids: CASSVGSSPYEQYF. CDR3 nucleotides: TGTGCCAGCAGCGTAGGCAGCAGTCCCTACGAGCAGTACTTC.

CDR3 protein: CASGSTTTGMAQETQYF. CDR3 coding DNA: TGTGCTAGTGGTTCCACCACCACAGGGATGGCCCAAGAGACCCAGTACTTC. The chain employs TRBV12-5 and TRBJ2-5, with D possibly TRBD1 on 6 matching bases. Deletions cut 4 bases from V and 1 base from J, with 19 bases between. Germline-derived CDR1 and CDR2 are LGHNT and FRNRAP. The CDR3 contains 17 residues.

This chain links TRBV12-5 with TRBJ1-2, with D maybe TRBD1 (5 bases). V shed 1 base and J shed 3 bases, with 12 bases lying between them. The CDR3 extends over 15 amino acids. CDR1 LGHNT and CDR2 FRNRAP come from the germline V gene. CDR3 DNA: TGTGCTAGTGGTTTGGCAGGGTATATGCACTATGGCTACACCTTC. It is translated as CASGLAGYMHYGYTF.

CDR3 DNA: TGTGCCAGCAGCCGAGGGACAGGACAAAAGAACTATGGCTACACCTTC. It translates to CASSRGTGQKNYGYTF. The rearrangement links TRBV14 to TRBJ1-2; 8 nucleotides agree with TRBD1. Trimming removed 4 bases from V and 2 bases from J; junction bases left unmatched: 9. Germline assignment: CDR1 SGHDN and CDR2 FVKESK. This CDR3 region has 16 residues.

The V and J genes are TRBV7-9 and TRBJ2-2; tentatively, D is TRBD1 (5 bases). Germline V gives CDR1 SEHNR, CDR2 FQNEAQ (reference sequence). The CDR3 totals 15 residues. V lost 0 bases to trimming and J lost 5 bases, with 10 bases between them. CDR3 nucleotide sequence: TGTGCCAGCAGCTTAGCCGGACAAGAGACCGGGGAGCTGTTTTTT. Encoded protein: CASSLAGQETGELFF.

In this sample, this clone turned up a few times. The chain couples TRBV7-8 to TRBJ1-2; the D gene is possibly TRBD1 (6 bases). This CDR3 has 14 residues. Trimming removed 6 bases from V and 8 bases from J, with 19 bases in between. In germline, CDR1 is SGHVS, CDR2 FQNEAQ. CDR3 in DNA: TGTGCCAGCAGTACCCCGCAACAGGGAGGAGGCTACACCTTC. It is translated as CASSTPQQGGGYTF.

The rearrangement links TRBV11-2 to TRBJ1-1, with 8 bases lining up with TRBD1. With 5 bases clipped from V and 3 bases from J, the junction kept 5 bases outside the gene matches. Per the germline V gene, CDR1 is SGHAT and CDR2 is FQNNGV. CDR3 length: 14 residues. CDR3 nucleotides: TGTGCCAGCAGCGCAGGGGGCCGTTACACTGAAGCTTTCTTT. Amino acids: CASSAGGRYTEAFF.

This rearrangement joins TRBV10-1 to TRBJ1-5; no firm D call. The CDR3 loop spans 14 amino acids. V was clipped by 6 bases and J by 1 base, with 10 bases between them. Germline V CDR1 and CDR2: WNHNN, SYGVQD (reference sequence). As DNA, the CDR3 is TGCGCCAGCAGGAGCTGGTTCAGCAATCAGCCCCAGCATTTT. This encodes CASRSWFSNQPQHF.

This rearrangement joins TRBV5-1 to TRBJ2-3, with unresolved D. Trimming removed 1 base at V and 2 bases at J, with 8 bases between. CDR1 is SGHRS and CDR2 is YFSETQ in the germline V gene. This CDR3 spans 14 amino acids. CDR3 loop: CASSLRSNTDTQYF. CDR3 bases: TGCGCCAGCAGCTTGAGATCCAACACAGATACGCAGTATTTT.

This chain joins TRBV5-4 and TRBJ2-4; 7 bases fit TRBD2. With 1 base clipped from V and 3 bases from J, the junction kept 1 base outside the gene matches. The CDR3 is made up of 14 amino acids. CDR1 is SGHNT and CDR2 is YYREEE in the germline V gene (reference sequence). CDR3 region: CASSLWGGKNIQYF. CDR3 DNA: TGTGCCAGCAGCTTGTGGGGGGGCAAAAACATTCAGTACTTC.

The CDR3 sequence: CASSHQGREQFF. CDR3 sequence (DNA): TGCGCCAGCAGCCACCAGGGACGGGAGCAGTTCTTC. This chain joins TRBV4-1 and TRBJ2-1; D may be TRBD1 or TRBD2 (5 bases each). CDR1 and CDR2 (germline): MGHRA, YSYEKL. This CDR3 comprises 12 residues. Between the trimmed V and J ends, which lost 3 bases and 10 bases, there was a span of 10 bases.